This record covers a single T cell receptor beta chain. This clone was seen a few times. Its antigen remains unidentified. Base quality data are lacking; no much larger clone is found one base away. A single peripheral blood draw of approximately 0.11 L on average was collected from each donor into heparinised tubes. Using a panel that included CD45RO, CCR7, CD25, CD127, CD95 and CD27, naive, central memory, regulatory and stem cell-like memory CD4+ T cells were sorted on a BD FACSAria II. All sorted populations exceeded 95% purity. PBMCs were isolated immediately by Lymphoprep density gradient centrifugation and stained directly without culture. So that batch effects would be minimized, each experiment stained and sorted samples in pairs, pairing one healthy donor with one patient. The data stem from a study of beta chain features in type 1 diabetes (dated 2018 in TCRdb). Background on the whole study: Mean age, gender distribution, total cell number and subset yield were not different between patients and healthy donors. A total of about 110,000,000 sorted cells were examined across all samples, and a strong correlation was observed between cell number per subset and RNA yield. The study compared TCRB repertoires of sorted circulating CD4+ T cell subsets between recently diagnosed type 1 diabetes patients and matched healthy donors. Naive and central memory subsets were obtained from all 28 donors, but regulatory and stem cell-like memory subsets were isolated from only 8 patients and roughly eight healthy donors. The study at large found these results: Shorter templates might have been favored by PCR, but patient and control samples were amplified and corrected together, so both groups would have been affected equally by any skew. HLA sub-analyses involved small numbers of individuals, so any influence of HLA type on TCRB rearrangement remained unresolved. In all four CD4+ subsets, TCRB CDR3 length was moderately but significantly shorter in type 1 diabetes patients. Fewer insertions and more nucleotide deletions at VDJ recombination sites were observed in patients with type 1 diabetes, implying thymic rearrangement abnormalities. Because cDNA was sequenced instead of genomic DNA, activated cells with high expression could be over-represented, although the groups did not differ in activation or CD3 levels. The naive, central memory and regulatory TCRB repertoires appeared to resemble one another more closely among patients than among healthy donors.

The entire isolated RNA was reverse transcribed using the High Capacity cDNA Reverse Transcription Kit, and thus expressed TCRB transcripts were sequenced. Deep immunoSEQ sequencing was applied to naive, central memory and regulatory T cell samples, giving an average of about 3.8 million total reads per sample. After sorted cells were lysed in RLT buffer, RNA was extracted with DNase-treated RNeasy Micro or Mini kits, with the choice depending on cell number. Each cell subset was processed separately to prevent cross-contamination, with patient and healthy donor samples processed together. Using the immunoSEQ multiplex PCR, TCRB sequences were amplified from cDNA into 87-bp fragments spanning the CDR3 region. The amplicons were sequenced using the Illumina HiSeq platform. The paper's processing steps were these. PCR bias was corrected computationally using synthetic template baselines, and reads within Hamming distance 2 were collapsed, with unmergeable singletons discarded. Reads were aligned to IMGT to assign V, D and J genes, CDR3 length, and insertions or deletions at six rearrangement sites. Within each subset, clonotype counts were normalized to sorted cell number, after which true diversity and Gini coefficients were computed with the tcR R package. Repertoire sharing was quantified using the overlap coefficient calculated on TCRB nucleotide sequences. TCRdb took this table from immuneACCESS and kept in-frame rearrangements with V and J called. Such tables lack part of the clones; where checked against another copy, unresolved V genes explain under half of the gap, and the rest is unexplained. Clone size and V and J calls were adopted from that table, with D and trimming inferred from the DNA. The sample table lists about 240,000 clones, 27% of them with a count of one. 3.5% to 4.5% of the sample comes from the top ten.

This sequence originates from a young man in good health. The source material was central memory CD4+ T cells from blood.

The sequenced DNA is TGTGCCAGCAGCTTATGGTCCAGCACTGAAGCTTTCTTT. Its protein reads: CASSLWSSTEAFF. The chain is encoded by TRBV11-2 joined to TRBJ1-1; the D gene identity is not certain. Trimming takes 2 bases from V and 4 bases from J, and the germline ends sit 8 bases apart. The CDR3 numbers 13 residues from cysteine through phenylalanine. Of the read, only the CDR3 DNA is kept; its 39 bases are in frame from base 1. CDR1 and CDR2, per the germline V gene, are SGHAT and FQNNGV.